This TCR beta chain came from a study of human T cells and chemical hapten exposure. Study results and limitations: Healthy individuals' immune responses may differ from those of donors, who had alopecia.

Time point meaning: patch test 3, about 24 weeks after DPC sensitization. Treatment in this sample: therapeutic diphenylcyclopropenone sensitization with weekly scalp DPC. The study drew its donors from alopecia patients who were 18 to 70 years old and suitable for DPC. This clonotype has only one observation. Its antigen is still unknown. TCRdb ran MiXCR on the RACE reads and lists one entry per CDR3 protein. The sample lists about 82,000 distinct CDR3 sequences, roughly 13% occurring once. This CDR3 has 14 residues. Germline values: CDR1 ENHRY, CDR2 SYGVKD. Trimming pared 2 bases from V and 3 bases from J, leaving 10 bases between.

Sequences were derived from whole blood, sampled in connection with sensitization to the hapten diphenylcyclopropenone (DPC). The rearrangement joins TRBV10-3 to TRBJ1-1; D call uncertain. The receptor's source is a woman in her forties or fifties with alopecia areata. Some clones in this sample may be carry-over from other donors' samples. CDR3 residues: CAISELALDTEAFF. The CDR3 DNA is TGTGCCATCAGTGAGCTAGCACTTGACACTGAAGCTTTCTTT.